Sequencing of this T cell receptor beta chain was carried out in a study of radiation and T cells in renal cell carcinoma. Background on the study: Nephrectomy followed 15 Gy stereotactic body radiation by 4 weeks. Study-wide findings and caveats: Top tumor clonotypes rose in blood 2 weeks post-radiation, then contracted.

TCRdb's table, derived via immunoSEQ multiplex PCR, lists solely in-frame clones and lacks some. This sample has tens of thousands of clones; just under 80% occur once, and the top ten carry 7.3%. Stated time point: baseline pretreatment blood. Treatment given: 15 Gy SBRT to primary tumor, nephrectomy 4 weeks later. After SBRT, blood was collected at 2 and 4 weeks, plus baseline. The CDR3 loop spans 14 amino acids. V dropped 2 bases and J dropped 3 bases, with 10 bases sitting between them. CDR1 and CDR2 from the germline V gene are GTSNPN and SVGIG (reference sequence). In regard to this clone: Its antigen is undetermined.

This sequence originates from a man in his 60s with renal cell carcinoma. This specimen consisted of blood, obtained from a patient whose treatment included radiotherapy and nephrectomy. The chain is built from TRBV30 and TRBJ2-2; no reliable D call. In nucleotides, the CDR3 is TGTGCCTGGAGTCCCCTAAGGTACACCGGGGAGCTGTTTTTT. Amino acid sequence: CAWSPLRYTGELFF. The full variable domain, rest sourced from reference TRBV30 and TRBJ2-2, is SQTIHQWPATLVQPVGSPLSLECTVEGTSNPNLYWYRQAAGRGLQLLFYSVGIGQISSEVPQNLSASRPQDRQFILSSKKLLLSDSGFYLCAWSPLRYTGELFFGEGSRLTVL.